The 20 T cell receptor beta chains presented below share a single source sample, sequenced in a study of CD8+ T cells in alopecia areata. As the sequencing template, cDNA was produced by extracting RNA and reverse transcribing it. TCRdb's table, derived via immunoSEQ multiplex PCR, lists solely in-frame clones and lacks some. The sample includes some 95,000 clones, around two fifths seen only once; the top ten take 0.79%. The material sequenced was CD4+ T cells sorted from blood. All receptors derive from a human donor with alopecia areata.

J is TRBJ1-5 and V is TRBV28; D possibly corresponds to TRBD1 (5 bases). The CDR3 extends over 15 amino acids. With 4 bases removed from V and 7 bases from J, the gap between germline ends came to 17 bases. CDR1 MDHEN and CDR2 SYDVKM come from the germline V gene. Here the CDR3 reads CASSSFKGESQPQHF. The CDR3 DNA follows: TGTGCCAGCAGTTCTTTCAAAGGGGAGAGCCAGCCCCAGCATTTT. The full variable domain, in which reference TRBV28 and TRBJ1-5 provide the parts outside the CDR3, is DVKVTQSSRYLVKRTGEKVFLECVQDMDHENMFWYRQDPGLGLRLIYFSYDVKMKEKGDIPEGYSVSREKKERFSLILESASTNQTSMYLCASSSFKGESQPQHFGDGTRLSIL.

This chain connects TRBV29-1 to TRBJ2-7; tentatively, D is TRBD1 or TRBD2 (5 bases each). The CDR3 runs to 14 residues. Between the trimmed V and J ends, which lost 4 bases and 0 bases, there was a span of 13 bases. CDR1 and CDR2 from the germline V gene are SQVTM and ANQGSEA. This CDR3 reads CSVARLGTSYEQYF. CDR3 sequence (DNA): TGCAGCGTTGCGCGGCTAGGGACCTCCTACGAGCAGTACTTC.

This clone occurred a few times. The V call is TRBV9, the J call TRBJ2-5; a possible D gene is TRBD1 (5 bases). This CDR3 has 15 residues. Germline V gene data show CDR1 as SGDLS and CDR2 as YYNGEE. V lost 0 bases and J 5 bases, leaving 14 bases between the germline ends. The CDR3 reads CASSVGPGKSETQYF. The CDR3 region has the DNA TGTGCCAGCAGCGTAGGCCCAGGGAAGTCGGAGACCCAGTACTTC.

This chain connects TRBV4-3 to TRBJ2-1; 7 nucleotides match TRBD1. CDR3 length: 16 amino acids. The ends lost 1 base at V and 5 bases at J; junction bases unmatched: 8. CDR1 is LGHNA, CDR2 YSLEER, per germline. In DNA form, the CDR3 reads TGCGCCAGCAGCCAAGTTTTGGGACAGAACAACAATGAGCAGTTCTTC. Translating gives CASSQVLGQNNNEQFF.

In its sample, this clone was seen a few times. The chain links TRBV29-1 to TRBJ1-4; D is possibly TRBD1 (5 bases). The CDR3 has 14 residues. Germline CDR1 reads SQVTM; CDR2 reads ANQGSEA. Deletions cut 4 bases from V and 3 bases from J, with 12 bases between. CDR3 nucleotides: TGCAGCGTTGCTCAGGGATTCTCTAATGAAAAACTGTTTTTT. It is translated as CSVAQGFSNEKLFF. Full variable domain (remainder filled in from reference TRBV29-1 and TRBJ1-4): SAVISQKPSRDICQRGTSLTIQCQVDSQVTMMFWYRQQPGQSLTLIATANQGSEATYESGFVIDKFPISRPNLTFSTLTVSNMSPEDSSIYLCSVAQGFSNEKLFFGSGTQLSVL.

This clone was picked up one time. The rearrangement joins TRBV30 to TRBJ2-2, with TRBD1 matching over 7 bases. This CDR3 is 14 amino acids long. Germline CDR1 reads GTSNPN; CDR2 reads SVGIG (reference sequence). The J segment lost 0 bases and the V segment lost 8 bases, leaving 6 bases of the junction unmatched. In DNA, the CDR3 is TGTGCCAATGAGGGACAGACGAACACCGGGGAGCTGTTTTTT. Translating it yields CANEGQTNTGELFF.

A few counts support this clone. This rearrangement joins TRBV28 to TRBJ2-7, with 9 positions matching TRBD1. The CDR3 contains 16 residues. Germline V lookup: CDR1 MDHEN, CDR2 SYDVKM. Trimming at V came to 3 bases and at J to 1 base, leaving 7 bases not matched to a gene. This CDR3 is CASSFAAGQGSYEQYF. CDR3 DNA sequence: TGTGCCAGCAGTTTTGCGGCGGGACAGGGATCCTACGAGCAGTACTTC.

The genes are TRBV7-9 and TRBJ2-1, with D perhaps given as TRBD1 or TRBD2 (7 bases each). From germline, CDR1 is SEHNR and CDR2 FQNEAQ (reference sequence). The CDR3 has 18 residues. Trimming took off 5 bases at V and 6 bases at J, with 26 bases between the two ends. The CDR3 here is CASSPGGVSLFGANEQFF. DNA for the CDR3: TGTGCCAGCAGCCCAGGGGGGGTTTCCCTCTTTGGGGCCAATGAGCAGTTCTTC.

This clone occurred a few times. The rearrangement joins TRBV5-1 to TRBJ2-1, with 8 bases lining up with TRBD1. The CDR3 has 15 residues. J gave up 2 bases and V 2 bases, and 3 bases lay outside the gene matches. Germline assignment: CDR1 SGHRS and CDR2 YFSETQ. DNA of the CDR3: TGCGCCAGCAGCTTCGGACAGGGTGCCTACAATGAGCAGTTCTTC. Amino acids: CASSFGQGAYNEQFF.

This clone has just a few counts. The genes are TRBV5-1 and TRBJ2-7; D is ambiguous. V lost 0 bases, J lost 4 bases, and 8 bases lay in between. CDR3 length: 13 residues. Germline CDR1 is SGHRS and CDR2 is YFSETQ. The CDR3 sequence: CASSLGQKYEQYF. Written as DNA, the CDR3 is TGCGCCAGCAGCTTGGGACAAAAATACGAGCAGTACTTC.

The chain employs TRBV18 and TRBJ2-3; D ambiguous. Germline V gene sequence: CDR1 KGHSH, CDR2 LQKENI. The V and J ends lost 3 bases and 6 bases respectively, with 10 bases between them. This CDR3 comprises 13 residues. CDR3 nucleotides: TGTGCCAGCTCACCCCGGAATTCGGATACGCAGTATTTT. This codes for CASSPRNSDTQYF.

The chain employs TRBV20-1 and TRBJ1-1; D is undetermined. The germline CDR1 and CDR2 sequences are DFQATT and SNEGSKA (reference sequence). This CDR3 comprises 8 residues. V was pared by 6 bases and J by 10 bases, with 6 bases between. The CDR3 nucleotides read TGCAGTGCCCCCCCAGCTTTCTTT. This gives the protein CSAPPAFF.

This CDR3 is CAAGLAGVNEQFF. The CDR3 nucleotides read TGTGCCGCGGGACTAGCGGGAGTCAATGAGCAGTTCTTC. The rearrangement links TRBV27 to TRBJ2-1; 14 nucleotides line up with TRBD2. The CDR3 has 13 residues. Germline values: CDR1 MNHEY, CDR2 SMNVEV (reference sequence). V was pared by 11 bases and J by 6 bases, with 3 bases of the junction left unmatched.

This chain connects TRBV4-1 to TRBJ2-7, with 11 bases lining up with TRBD2. The CDR3 has 16 residues. CDR1 MGHRA and CDR2 YSYEKL come from the germline V gene. V dropped 3 bases and J dropped 7; count of bases not matched to a gene: 11. CDR3 in amino acids: CASSQTPLAGAGEQYF. The CDR3 DNA is TGCGCCAGCAGCCAGACCCCACTAGCGGGAGCTGGGGAGCAGTACTTC.

V and J are TRBV30 and TRBJ1-1; possible D gene TRBD1, 5 bases. Germline assignment: CDR1 GTSNPN and CDR2 SVGIG (reference sequence). The ends were cut back, 3 bases at V and 3 bases at J, with 5 bases in the middle. The CDR3 contains 11 residues. The chain's CDR3 is CAWRQDTEAFF. The DNA of the CDR3 is TGTGCCTGGAGACAGGACACTGAAGCTTTCTTT. Full variable domain (outside the CDR3, taken from reference TRBV30 and TRBJ1-1): SQTIHQWPATLVQPVGSPLSLECTVEGTSNPNLYWYRQAAGRGLQLLFYSVGIGQISSEVPQNLSASRPQDRQFILSSKKLLLSDSGFYLCAWRQDTEAFFGQGTRLTVV.

V gene TRBV29-1 combines with J gene TRBJ2-5, with 9 positions matching TRBD1. J was trimmed by 4 bases and V by 7 bases; bases with no gene match: 4. Germline V gene lookup returns CDR1 SQVTM and CDR2 ANQGSEA. The CDR3 totals 12 residues. This CDR3 is CSADRGRETQYF. In DNA, the CDR3 is TGCAGCGCAGACAGGGGGAGAGAGACCCAGTACTTC.

This clone was counted between two and nine times. The rearrangement joins TRBV30 to TRBJ2-1, with unresolved D. Germline CDR1 reads GTSNPN; CDR2 reads SVGIG (reference sequence). V shed 3 bases and J shed 10 bases, with 10 bases lying between them. The CDR3 has 11 residues. The CDR3 reads CAWSADGEQFF. CDR3 DNA: TGTGCCTGGAGCGCGGATGGGGAGCAGTTCTTC.

CDR3 bases: TGTGCCAGCAGTCCCGGCCGACGAACGACTAGTGATCCGGAGACCCAGTACTTC. Protein: CASSPGRRTTSDPETQYF. This sequence joins TRBV27 and TRBJ2-5, with a tentative D call TRBD2 (6 bases). V was clipped by 5 bases and J by 5 bases, with 27 bases between them. The CDR3 is 18 residues long. Germline V CDR1 and CDR2: MNHEY, SMNVEV (reference sequence).

This clone was observed a single time. This sequence joins TRBV9 and TRBJ2-1, with no clear D. Trimming took 4 bases from V and 3 from J, leaving 17 bases between them. This CDR3 comprises 16 residues. In germline, CDR1 is SGDLS, CDR2 YYNGEE. DNA for the CDR3: TGTGCCAGCAGCCCCTCCGACGCTGTTTACTACAATGAGCAGTTCTTC. This gives the protein CASSPSDAVYYNEQFF.

This clone was observed a handful of times. J is TRBJ1-5 and V is TRBV28, with D possibly TRBD1 on 5 matching bases. CDR3 size: 16 residues. CDR1 MDHEN and CDR2 SYDVKM come from the germline V gene. Trimming pared 6 bases from V and 0 bases from J, leaving 15 bases between. As DNA, the CDR3 is TGTGCCAGCAGCCCCAACAAGGGGCGTAGCAATCAGCCCCAGCATTTT. Protein sequence: CASSPNKGRSNQPQHF. Together with reference TRBV28 and TRBJ1-5, the CDR3 gives the full variable domain: DVKVTQSSRYLVKRTGEKVFLECVQDMDHENMFWYRQDPGLGLRLIYFSYDVKMKEKGDIPEGYSVSREKKERFSLILESASTNQTSMYLCASSPNKGRSNQPQHFGDGTRLSIL.